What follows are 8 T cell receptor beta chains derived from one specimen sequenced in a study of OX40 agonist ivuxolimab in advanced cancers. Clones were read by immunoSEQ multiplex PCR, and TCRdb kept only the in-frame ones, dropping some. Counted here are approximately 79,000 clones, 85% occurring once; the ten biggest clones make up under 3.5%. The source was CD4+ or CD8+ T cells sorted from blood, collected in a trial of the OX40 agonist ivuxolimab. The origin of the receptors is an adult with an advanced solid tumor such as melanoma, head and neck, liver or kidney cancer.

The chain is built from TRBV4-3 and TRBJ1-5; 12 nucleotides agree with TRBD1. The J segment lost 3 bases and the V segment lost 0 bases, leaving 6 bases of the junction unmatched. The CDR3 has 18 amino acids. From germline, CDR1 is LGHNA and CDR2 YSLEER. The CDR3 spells CASSQDQGQGANNQPQHF. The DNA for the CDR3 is TGCGCCAGCAGCCAAGATCAGGGACAGGGGGCGAACAATCAGCCCCAGCATTTT.

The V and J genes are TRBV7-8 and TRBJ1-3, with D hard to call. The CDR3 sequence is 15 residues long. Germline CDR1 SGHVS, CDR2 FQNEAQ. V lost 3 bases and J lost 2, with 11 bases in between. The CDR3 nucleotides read TGTGCCAGCAGCTTGGTCCAAGGGCCTGGAAACACCATATATTTT. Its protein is CASSLVQGPGNTIYF.

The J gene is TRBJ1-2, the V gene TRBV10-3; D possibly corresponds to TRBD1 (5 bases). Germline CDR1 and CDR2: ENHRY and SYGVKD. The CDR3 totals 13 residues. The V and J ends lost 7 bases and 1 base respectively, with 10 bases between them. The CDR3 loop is CAINRGDNYGYTF. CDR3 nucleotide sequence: TGTGCCATCAATCGAGGGGATAACTATGGCTACACCTTC.

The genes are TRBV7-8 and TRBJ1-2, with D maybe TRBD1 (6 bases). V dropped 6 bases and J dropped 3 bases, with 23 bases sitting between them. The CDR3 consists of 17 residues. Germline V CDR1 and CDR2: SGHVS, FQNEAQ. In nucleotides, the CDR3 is TGTGCCAGCAGGTTACCCGGGGGGGGCCCTAATCACTATGGCTACACCTTC. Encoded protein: CASRLPGGGPNHYGYTF.

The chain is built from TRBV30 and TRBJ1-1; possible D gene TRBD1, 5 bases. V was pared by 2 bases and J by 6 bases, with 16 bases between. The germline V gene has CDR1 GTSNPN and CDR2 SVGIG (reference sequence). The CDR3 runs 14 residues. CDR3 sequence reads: CAWSPWGETPEAFF. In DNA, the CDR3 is TGTGCCTGGAGTCCATGGGGGGAGACCCCTGAAGCTTTCTTT. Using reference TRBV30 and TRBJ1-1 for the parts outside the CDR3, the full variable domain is SQTIHQWPATLVQPVGSPLSLECTVEGTSNPNLYWYRQAAGRGLQLLFYSVGIGQISSEVPQNLSASRPQDRQFILSSKKLLLSDSGFYLCAWSPWGETPEAFFGQGTRLTVV.

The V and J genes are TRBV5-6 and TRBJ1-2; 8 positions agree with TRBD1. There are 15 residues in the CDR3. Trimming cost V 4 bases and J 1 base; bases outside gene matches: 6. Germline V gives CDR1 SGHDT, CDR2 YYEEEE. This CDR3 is CASSPPGQVNYGYTF. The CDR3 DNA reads TGTGCCAGCAGCCCTCCGGGACAGGTTAACTATGGCTACACCTTC.

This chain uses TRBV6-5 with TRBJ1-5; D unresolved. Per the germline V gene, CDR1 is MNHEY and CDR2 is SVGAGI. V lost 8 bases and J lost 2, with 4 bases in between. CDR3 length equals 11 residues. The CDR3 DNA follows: TGTGCCAGCCAGGGCAATCAGCCCCAGCATTTT. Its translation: CASQGNQPQHF.

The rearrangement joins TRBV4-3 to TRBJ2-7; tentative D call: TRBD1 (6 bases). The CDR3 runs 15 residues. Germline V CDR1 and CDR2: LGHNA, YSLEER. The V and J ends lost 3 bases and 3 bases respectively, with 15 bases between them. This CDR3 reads CASSQERDTLYEQYF. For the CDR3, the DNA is TGCGCCAGCAGCCAGGAAAGGGACACACTCTACGAGCAGTACTTC.